The clone carrying this TCR beta chain was detected only once. These data originate in a study of T cell changes during pregnancy in multiple sclerosis. TCRdb's table, derived via immunoSEQ multiplex PCR, lists solely in-frame clones and lacks some. The table has about 70,000 clones, 94% seen once. Germline CDR1 is MGHRA and CDR2 is YSYEKL. The CDR3 totals 15 residues. V shed 0 bases and J shed 3 bases, with 12 bases lying between them. Here the sequenced sample was peripheral blood, taken in the third trimester of pregnancy. The TCR sequence derives from a female donor with multiple sclerosis, enrolled in a pregnancy study. The rearrangement links TRBV4-1 to TRBJ2-7; D unclear. CDR3 DNA sequence: TGCGCCAGCAGCCAAGAAGTCACTCGAATCTACGAGCAGTACTTC. Its translation is CASSQEVTRIYEQYF.